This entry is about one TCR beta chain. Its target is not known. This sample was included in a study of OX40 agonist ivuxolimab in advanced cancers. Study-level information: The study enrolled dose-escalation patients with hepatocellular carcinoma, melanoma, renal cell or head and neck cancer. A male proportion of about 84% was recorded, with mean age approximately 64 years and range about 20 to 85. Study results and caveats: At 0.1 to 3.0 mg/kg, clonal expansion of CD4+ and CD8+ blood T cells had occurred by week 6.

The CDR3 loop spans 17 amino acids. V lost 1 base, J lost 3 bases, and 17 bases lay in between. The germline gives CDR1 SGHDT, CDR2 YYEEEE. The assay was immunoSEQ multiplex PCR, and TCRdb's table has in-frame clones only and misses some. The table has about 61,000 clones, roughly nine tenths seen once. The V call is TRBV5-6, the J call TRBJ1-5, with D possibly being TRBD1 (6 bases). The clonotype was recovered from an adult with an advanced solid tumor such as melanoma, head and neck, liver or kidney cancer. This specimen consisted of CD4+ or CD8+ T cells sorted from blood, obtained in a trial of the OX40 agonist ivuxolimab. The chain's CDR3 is CASSLQGRGQYNQPQHF. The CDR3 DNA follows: TGTGCCAGCAGCTTGCAGGGTCGGGGGCAGTACAATCAGCCCCAGCATTTT.